This entry is about one T cell receptor (beta chain). The data belong to a study of blood T cell repertoires in COVID-19. Across the whole study: PBMCs, B-cell-depleted T cells, or T cells provided the cDNA or gDNA that made up the material.

In the original processing: The assay estimated nucleated cells by amplifying reference gene primers. The data were produced by immunoSEQ multiplex PCR, yet TCRdb's version contains in-frame clones alone and is incomplete. That table supplies the V and J calls and clone size; D and trimming were determined from the DNA. The sample comprises over 200,000 clones, 65% to 90% of which are singletons, and around 10% rests with the top ten. V was pared by 0 bases and J by 3 bases, with 3 bases between. CDR1 is LGHDT and CDR2 is YNNKEL in the germline V gene (reference sequence). This CDR3 region has 12 residues.

The chain employs TRBV3-1 (or the pseudogene TRBV3-2) and TRBJ2-7, with no clear D. The source of this sequence is a man in his forties or fifties with COVID-19, enrolled during active disease. The specimen was peripheral blood. The CDR3: CASSQEYYEQYF. The CDR3 DNA reads as TGTGCCAGCAGCCAAGAATACTACGAGCAGTACTTC.